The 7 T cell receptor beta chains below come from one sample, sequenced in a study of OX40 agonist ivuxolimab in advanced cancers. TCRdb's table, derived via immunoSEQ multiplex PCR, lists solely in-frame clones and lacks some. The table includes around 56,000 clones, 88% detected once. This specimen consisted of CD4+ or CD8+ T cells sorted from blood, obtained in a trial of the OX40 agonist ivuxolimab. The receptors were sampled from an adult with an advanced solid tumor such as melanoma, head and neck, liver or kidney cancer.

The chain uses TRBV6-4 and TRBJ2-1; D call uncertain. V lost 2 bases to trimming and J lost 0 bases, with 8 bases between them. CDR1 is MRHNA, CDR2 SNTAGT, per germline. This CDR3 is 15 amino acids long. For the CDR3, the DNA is TGTGCCAGCAGTGACCTGGCGAGCTCCTACAATGAGCAGTTCTTC. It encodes CASSDLASSYNEQFF.

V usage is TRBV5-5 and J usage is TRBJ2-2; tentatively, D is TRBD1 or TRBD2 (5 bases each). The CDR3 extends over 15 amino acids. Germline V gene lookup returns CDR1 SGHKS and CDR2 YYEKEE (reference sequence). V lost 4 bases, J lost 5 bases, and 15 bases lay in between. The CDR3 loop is CASSHLQGGTGELFF. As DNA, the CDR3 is TGTGCCAGCAGCCACTTGCAGGGCGGGACCGGGGAGCTGTTTTTT.

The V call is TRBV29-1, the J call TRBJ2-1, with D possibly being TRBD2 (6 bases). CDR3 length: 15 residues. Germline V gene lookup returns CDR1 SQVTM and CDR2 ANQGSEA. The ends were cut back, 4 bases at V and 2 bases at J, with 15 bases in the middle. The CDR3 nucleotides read TGCAGCGTTGGTTTCTGGTCGGGAGCCTACAATGAGCAGTTCTTC. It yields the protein CSVGFWSGAYNEQFF.

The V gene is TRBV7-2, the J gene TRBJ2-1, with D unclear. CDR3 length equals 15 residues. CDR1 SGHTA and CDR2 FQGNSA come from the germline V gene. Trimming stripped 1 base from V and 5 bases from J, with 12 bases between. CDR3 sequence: CASSLDLVADNEQFF. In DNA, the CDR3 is TGTGCCAGCAGCTTAGATCTGGTCGCAGACAATGAGCAGTTCTTC.

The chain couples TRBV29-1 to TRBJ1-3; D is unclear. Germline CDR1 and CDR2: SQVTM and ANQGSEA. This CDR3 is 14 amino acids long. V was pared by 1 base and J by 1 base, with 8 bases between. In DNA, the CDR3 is TGCAGCGTTGAAGGCGGACCGTCTGGAAACACCATATATTTT. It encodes CSVEGGPSGNTIYF.

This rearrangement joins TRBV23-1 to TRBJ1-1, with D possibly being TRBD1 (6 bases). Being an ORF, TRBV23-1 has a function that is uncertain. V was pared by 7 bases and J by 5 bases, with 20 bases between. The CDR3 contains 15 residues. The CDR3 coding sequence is TGCGCCAGCACTAGGGCACGGGGGCCGGGAACTGAAGCTTTCTTT. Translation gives CASTRARGPGTEAFF.

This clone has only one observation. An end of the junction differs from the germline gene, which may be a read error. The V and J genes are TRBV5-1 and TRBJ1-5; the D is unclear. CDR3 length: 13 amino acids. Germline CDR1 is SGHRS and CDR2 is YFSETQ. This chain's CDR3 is CASSLGFNQPQHF. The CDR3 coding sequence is TGCGCCAGCAGTTTGGGGTTCAATCAGCCCCAGCATTTT.